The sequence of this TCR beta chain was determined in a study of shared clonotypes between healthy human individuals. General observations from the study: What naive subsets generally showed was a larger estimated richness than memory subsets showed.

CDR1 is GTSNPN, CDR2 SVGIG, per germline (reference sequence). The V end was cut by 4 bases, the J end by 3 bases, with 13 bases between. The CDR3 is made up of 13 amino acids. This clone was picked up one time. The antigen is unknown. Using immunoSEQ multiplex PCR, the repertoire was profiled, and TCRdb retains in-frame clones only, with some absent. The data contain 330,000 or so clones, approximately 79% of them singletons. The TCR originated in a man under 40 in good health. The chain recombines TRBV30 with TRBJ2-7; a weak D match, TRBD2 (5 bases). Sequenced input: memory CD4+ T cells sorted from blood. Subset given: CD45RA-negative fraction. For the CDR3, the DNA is TGTGCCTGGACCTCAGGAGGAGTCTACGAGCAGTACTTC. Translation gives CAWTSGGVYEQYF.